This T cell receptor (beta chain) came from a study of T cells after yellow fever vaccination. Study outcomes and limitations: At 95% to 98% for CD4 and about 87% for CD8, most primary-vaccination clones showed up again after the booster. When the response was secondary, it was weaker but reached its peak faster, day 5 versus 15. Contaminants from the bulk population, in the form of abundant clonotypes, could be found in FACS-sorted repertoires.

This clonotype appeared a few times. Its matching antigen is unknown. UMIs were added to TCR cDNA along with a universal primer site when it was made by 5'RACE template switching. TCRdb re-called the 5' RACE reads with MiXCR, one entry per CDR3 protein. The sample holds 400,000 or so distinct CDR3 sequences, about 6.2% seen once. This CDR3 contains 14 residues. V was cut by 5 bases and J by 7 bases, with 17 bases left in between. The germline V gene encodes CDR1 SGHTA and CDR2 FQGTGA. The J gene is TRBJ2-5, the V gene TRBV7-3; TRBD2 might be the D (6 bases). The sequencing used PBMCs, collected 5 days after the yellow fever booster vaccination. This clonotype was sampled from a man aged 25 to 40 who received the YFV17D yellow fever vaccine. CDR3 sequence (DNA): TGTGCCAGCAGCAACGGCGGCGGGGAAGGGACCCAGTACTTC. It specifies CASSNGGGEGTQYF.